The 18 T cell receptor beta chains below all came from one sample that was sequenced in a study of spatial heterogeneity in lung cancer. Using its own MiXCR run on the 5' RACE reads, TCRdb lists one record per CDR3 protein. Found here are more than 25,000 distinct CDR3 sequences, about 5.6% of them singletons; the top ten hold 22%. Time point denoted: blood at routine non-recurrence follow-up after resection. Unsorted whole RNA from tumor, nontumor lung or frozen PBMC underwent sequencing. This specimen consisted of PBMCs, obtained at follow-up. These TCRs come from a male donor with early-stage non-small cell lung cancer.

This clonotype was detected ten times or more. CDR3 protein: CASSTYSRDTQYF. Here the CDR3 DNA reads TGTGCCAGCAGCACCTACTCCAGAGATACGCAGTATTTT. V and J are TRBV7-8 and TRBJ2-3; no definite D call. CDR1 is SGHVS and CDR2 is FQNEAQ in the germline V gene. V lost 5 bases and J lost 5, with 11 bases in between. CDR3 length: 13 amino acids.

In this sample, this clonotype turned up many times. This chain connects TRBV6-2 or TRBV6-3 to TRBJ2-2; 7 bases match TRBD1. With 7 bases clipped from V and 0 bases from J, the junction kept 5 bases outside the gene matches. Germline V gene data show CDR1 as MNHEY and CDR2 as SVGEGT. The CDR3 has 15 amino acids. This CDR3 is CASTPGTANTGELFF. CDR3 DNA: TGTGCCAGCACCCCCGGGACAGCGAACACCGGGGAGCTGTTTTTT.

This clonotype has ten or more counts. The CDR3 here is CASSQAGWTGGSYEQYV. CDR3 nucleotides: TGTGCCAGCAGCCAAGCCGGTTGGACGGGAGGATCCTACGAGCAGTACGTC. This rearrangement joins TRBV3-1 to TRBJ2-7, with 7 nucleotides matching TRBD2. The V and J ends lost 1 base and 1 base, in that order; junction bases with no gene match: 10. The germline V gene encodes CDR1 LGHDT and CDR2 YNNKEL (reference sequence). The CDR3 contains 17 residues.

This clonotype was counted ten times or more. The rearrangement joins TRBV2 to TRBJ1-2, with D perhaps matching TRBD1 (6 bases). Germline V gene data show CDR1 as SNHLY and CDR2 as FYNNEI. Between the trimmed V and J ends, which lost 11 bases and 2 bases, there was a span of 18 bases. The CDR3 is 14 residues long. In nucleotides, the CDR3 is TGTGCCGGCAAGGCAGGGGCGGGGAACTATGGCTACACCTTC. Its translation is CAGKAGAGNYGYTF.

Only a few counts were recorded for this clonotype. This rearrangement joins TRBV27 to TRBJ1-1, with 8 bases identical to TRBD1. CDR3 length equals 13 residues. The J segment lost 2 bases and the V segment lost 7 bases, leaving 3 bases of the junction unmatched. Germline CDR1 is MNHEY and CDR2 is SMNVEV (reference sequence). CDR3 loop: CASTTGANTEAFF. In DNA form, the CDR3 reads TGTGCCAGCACGACAGGGGCTAACACTGAAGCTTTCTTT.

This clonotype appeared many times. The gene calls are TRBV7-9 and TRBJ1-1, with a weak D call TRBD1 (6 bases). This CDR3 spans 13 amino acids. Trimming removed 5 bases from V and 10 bases from J, with 17 bases in between. Germline-derived CDR1 and CDR2 are SEHNR and FQNEAQ (reference sequence). The CDR3 DNA reads as TGTGCCAGCAGCCCGGACATCCGAGGGGGAGCTTTCTTT. Its translation: CASSPDIRGGAFF.

This clonotype was counted ten times or more. The rearrangement links TRBV11-3 to TRBJ2-7, with TRBD2 identical over 9 bases. Looked up from germline, CDR1 is SGHNT and CDR2 is YENEEA. CDR3 length equals 13 residues. The V segment lost 4 bases and the J segment 7 bases; nucleotides outside the gene matches: 5. Here the CDR3 DNA reads TGTGCCAGCAGCTGGGGACTAGCTCGGGAGCAGTACGTC. This gives the protein CASSWGLAREQYV.

The rearrangement uses TRBV3-1 and TRBJ1-3, with no clear D. Germline CDR1 reads LGHDT; CDR2 reads YNNKEL (reference sequence). Trimming took 0 bases from V and 4 from J, leaving 4 bases between them. CDR3 length: 13 residues. The chain's CDR3 is CASSQDSGNTIYF. The CDR3 nucleotides are TGTGCCAGCAGCCAAGATTCCGGAAACACCATATATTTT.

The table lists this clonotype with many counts. This chain joins TRBV7-9 and TRBJ1-1; D not resolved. V lost 4 bases and J 0 bases, leaving 21 bases between the germline ends. Per the germline V gene, CDR1 is SEHNR and CDR2 is FQNEAQ (reference sequence). CDR3 length: 18 amino acids. The CDR3 region has the DNA TGTGCCAGCAGCTCCCGGTCCATTGGGAGTTCAATGAACACTGAAGCTTTCTTT. As protein: CASSSRSIGSSMNTEAFF.

At least ten counts were recorded for this clonotype. The chain is built from TRBV4-3 and TRBJ2-2; 7 bases are a match to TRBD1. Trimming cost V 0 bases and J 5 bases; bases outside gene matches: 6. The CDR3 sequence is 16 residues long. From germline, CDR1 is LGHNA and CDR2 YSLEER. CDR3 coding DNA: TGCGCCAGCAGCCAAGAGGCAGGGGGAGAGACCGGGGAGCTGTTTTTT. It codes for CASSQEAGGETGELFF.

In its sample, this clonotype was seen a few times. The chain uses TRBV20-1 and TRBJ2-5; D is undetermined. The CDR3 consists of 11 residues. V lost 5 bases to trimming and J lost 5 bases, with 9 bases between them. Germline-derived CDR1 and CDR2 are DFQATT and SNEGSKA (reference sequence). Written as DNA, the CDR3 is TGCAGTGCTTGTTCGATGGAGACCCAGTACTTC. It codes for CSACSMETQYF.

On this clonotype: A much bigger clone sits one base away, suggesting this may be a read error. The V call is TRBV2, the J call TRBJ1-4; D ambiguous. Germline V gene data show CDR1 as SNHLY and CDR2 as FYNNEI. The CDR3 contains 13 residues. The CDR3 protein is CASVWELKEKLSF. The CDR3 DNA reads as TGTGCCAGCGTCTGGGAGTTAAAAGAAAAACTGTCTTTT.

Worth noting for this clonotype: This may stem from a read error, because a much larger clone lies one nucleotide away. The rearrangement joins TRBV7-8 to TRBJ2-7; tentatively, D is TRBD1 (6 bases). The CDR3 totals 15 residues. Germline loops: CDR1 SGHVS, CDR2 FQNEAQ. The V end was cut by 3 bases, the J end by 1 base, with 13 bases between. The CDR3, as DNA: TGTGCCAGCAGCTTTTGGGCAGGGGATTCCTACGAGCAGTACTTC. Translated, it gives CASSFWAGDSYEQYF. Together with reference TRBV7-8 and TRBJ2-7, the CDR3 gives the full variable domain: GAGVSQSPRYKVAKRGQDVALRCDPISGHVSLFWYQQALGQGPEFLTYFQNEAQLDKSGLPSDRFFAERPEGSVSTLKIQRTQQEDSAVYLCASSFWAGDSYEQYFGPGTRLTVT.

This clonotype was found many times. This chain links TRBV7-2 with TRBJ2-5, with D maybe TRBD1 (5 bases). V lost 1 base and J 1 base, leaving 16 bases between the germline ends. This CDR3 is built from 17 residues. Germline assignment: CDR1 SGHTA and CDR2 FQGNSA. CDR3 sequence: CASSLEGRAIRQETQYF. Written as DNA, the CDR3 is TGTGCCAGCAGCTTAGAGGGGCGAGCGATACGCCAAGAGACCCAGTACTTC.

A word on this clonotype: This may be a read error, as it is one base from a much larger clone. The chain links TRBV11-2 to TRBJ1-1; tentatively, D is TRBD1 (6 bases). The germline CDR1 and CDR2 sequences are SGHAT and FQNNGV. CDR3 length equals 12 residues. Written as DNA, the CDR3 is TGTGTCAGCAGCTCCGGCAGGGGCGAAGCTTTCTTT. Its translation is CVSSSGRGEAFF.

This chain connects TRBV30 to TRBJ2-7; D unclear. V was trimmed by 0 bases and J by 6 bases, leaving 12 bases between them. This CDR3 is 13 amino acids long. Germline values: CDR1 GTSNPN, CDR2 SVGIG (reference sequence). CDR3: CAWSVQTDLEQYF. Written as DNA, the CDR3 is TGTGCCTGGAGTGTACAGACCGATCTCGAGCAGTACTTC.

Ten or more counts support this clonotype. The J gene is TRBJ2-7, the V gene TRBV7-9, with no clear D. This CDR3 has 14 residues. The V gene lost 4 bases and the J gene lost 0 bases, with 10 bases spanning the gap. In germline, CDR1 is SEHNR, CDR2 FQNEAQ (reference sequence). The CDR3 DNA reads as TGTGCCAGCAGCTCCGCCGTCAGCTCCTACGAGCAGTACGTC. Translating gives CASSSAVSSYEQYV.

This clonotype was found many times. The chain combines TRBV6-2 or TRBV6-3 with TRBJ2-1, with D unresolved. Germline V gives CDR1 MNHEY, CDR2 SVGEGT. There are 12 residues in the CDR3. The V gene lost 8 bases and the J gene lost 4 bases, with 9 bases spanning the gap. The CDR3 DNA reads as TGTGCCAGCTCCATTGGTTACAATGAGCAGTTCTTC. Its protein is CASSIGYNEQFF.